Detailed here is one TCR beta chain. CDR3 length: 16 residues. Germline V gene sequence: CDR1 SGHRS, CDR2 YFSETQ. Unmatched junction bases numbered 5, after V lost 5 bases and J lost 1 base. The record originates from a study of blood T cell repertoires in COVID-19. The wider study: The analysed material was cDNA or gDNA that came from T cells, B-cell-depleted T cells, or PBMCs.

How the authors handled the data: Reference gene primer amplification gave estimated nucleated cell counts. The assay was immunoSEQ multiplex PCR, and TCRdb's table has in-frame clones only and misses some. V and J calls and clone size come straight from that table; D and trimming were deduced from the DNA. Here the sample spans fewer than 25,000 clones, approximately 88% being singletons. The source material was peripheral blood. The TCR sequence derives from a human donor in a cohort sampled during active COVID-19. The chain combines TRBV5-1 with TRBJ2-2, with 10 bases matching TRBD2. CDR3 loop: CASSMIAGGNTGELFF. The CDR3 DNA reads as TGCGCCAGCAGTATGATAGCGGGAGGGAACACCGGGGAGCTGTTTTTT.